A single sample gave rise to the 11 T cell receptor beta chains below, sequenced in a study of CD8 T cells in Susac syndrome. The RNA input was about 0.45 to 1 ug, and it was reverse transcribed with random hexamers. Via MiXCR, TCRdb re-called the immunoSEQ multiplex PCR reads, giving one row per CDR3 protein. The table records about 52,000 distinct CDR3 sequences, just over 90% of them present only once. Sequenced input: CD8+ T cells from PBMCs. These receptors were collected from a human donor with multiple sclerosis.

This clonotype showed up just once. The gene calls are TRBV9 and TRBJ1-1, with D maybe TRBD1 (5 bases). Germline CDR1 is SGDLS and CDR2 is YYNGEE. V was clipped by 4 bases and J by 2 bases, with 9 bases between them. CDR3 size: 13 residues. In DNA form, the CDR3 reads TGTGCCAGCAGCACAGGCTCTAACACTGAAGCTTTCTTT. Translation: CASSTGSNTEAFF.

CDR3 bases: TGTGCCAGCAGCTTGGCCTGGGACGGAGCCAACAATGAGCAGTTCTTC. This codes for CASSLAWDGANNEQFF. The genes are TRBV5-6 and TRBJ2-1, with D perhaps matching TRBD1 or TRBD2 (5 bases each). Trimming pared 0 bases from V and 5 bases from J, leaving 15 bases between. This CDR3 region has 16 residues. The V gene's germline CDR1 is SGHDT and CDR2 YYEEEE.

The chain joins TRBV2 to TRBJ1-1; D is ambiguous. The germline V gene has CDR1 SNHLY and CDR2 FYNNEI. Trimming removed 0 bases from V and 11 bases from J, with 19 bases in between. This CDR3 has 15 amino acids. CDR3: CASSEATLDGEKAFF. The CDR3 DNA sequence: TGTGCCAGCAGTGAAGCAACCTTGGACGGGGAGAAGGCTTTCTTT.

The V gene is TRBV7-9, the J gene TRBJ1-2, with a possible D match to TRBD1 (5 bases). CDR1 and CDR2 (germline): SEHNR, FQNEAQ (reference sequence). This CDR3 is built from 16 residues. With 4 bases removed from V and 4 bases from J, the gap between germline ends came to 19 bases. The DNA for the CDR3 is TGTGCCAGCAGCTGGGGGGAGGGCGGAGGGGCCTATGGCTACACCTTC. Translated: CASSWGEGGGAYGYTF.

Only one count was recorded for this clonotype. One end of the junction varies from germline; a read error may be responsible. This chain joins TRBV7-9 and TRBJ1-1, with a weak D call TRBD1 (6 bases). CDR1 SEHNR and CDR2 FQNEAQ come from the germline V gene (reference sequence). The CDR3 consists of 15 residues. Written as DNA, the CDR3 is TGTGCCAGCAGCTTCAGGGACTCGGGGGACACTGAAGTTTTCTTT. Translating gives CASSFRDSGDTEVFF.

This rearrangement joins TRBV7-9 to TRBJ2-7; 7 bases are shared with TRBD1. The CDR3 spans 13 residues. Germline V gene lookup returns CDR1 SEHNR and CDR2 FQNEAQ (reference sequence). The J segment lost 2 bases and the V segment lost 2 bases, leaving 0 bases of the junction unmatched. CDR3 amino acids: CASSLTGAYEQYF. The CDR3 coding sequence is TGTGCCAGCAGCTTAACAGGGGCCTACGAGCAGTACTTC.

V usage is TRBV5-4 and J usage is TRBJ2-3, with 7 bases fitting TRBD2. CDR1 SGHNT and CDR2 YYREEE come from the germline V gene (reference sequence). There are 16 residues in the CDR3. V shed 3 bases and J 2 bases; nucleotides not matched to a gene: 9. The CDR3 region has the DNA TGTGCCAGCAGCTCGGGTGGGGAGGGCAACACAGATACGCAGTATTTT. Translation gives CASSSGGEGNTDTQYF.

This clonotype was detected only once. V and J are TRBV20-1 and TRBJ1-1, with D perhaps TRBD1 (6 bases). The CDR3 runs 12 residues. V lost 5 bases, J lost 1 base, and 8 bases lay in between. The germline V gene has CDR1 DFQATT and CDR2 SNEGSKA (reference sequence). CDR3 residues: CSAPDRNTEAFF. The CDR3 DNA reads as TGCAGTGCTCCGGACAGGAACACTGAAGCTTTCTTT.

This sequence joins TRBV4-1 and TRBJ1-1; D perhaps matches TRBD1 (5 bases). V was pared by 1 base and J by 6 bases, with 15 bases between. In germline, CDR1 is MGHRA, CDR2 YSYEKL. This CDR3 region has 15 residues. As DNA, the CDR3 is TGCGCCAGCAGCCAAGCGCAAGGGGCATCCGCTGAAGCTTTCTTT. This gives the protein CASSQAQGASAEAFF.

The J gene is TRBJ2-7, the V gene TRBV27; D uncertain. Trimming left V 5 bases short and J 3 bases short, with 17 bases between. Germline assignment: CDR1 MNHEY and CDR2 SMNVEV (reference sequence). This CDR3 spans 15 amino acids. The CDR3 nucleotides read TGTGCCAGCAGTCCGACCGACACCACCTTCTACGAGCAGTACTTC. This sequence encodes CASSPTDTTFYEQYF.

The chain couples TRBV15 to TRBJ2-1; no reliable D call. The CDR3 runs 14 residues. Germline V gene data show CDR1 as LNHNV and CDR2 as YYDKDF (reference sequence). Trimming cost V 4 bases and J 6 bases, with 13 bases left between them. As DNA, the CDR3 is TGTGCCACCAGCAACGAATGGGCCTTCAATGAGCAGTTCTTC. Protein: CATSNEWAFNEQFF.